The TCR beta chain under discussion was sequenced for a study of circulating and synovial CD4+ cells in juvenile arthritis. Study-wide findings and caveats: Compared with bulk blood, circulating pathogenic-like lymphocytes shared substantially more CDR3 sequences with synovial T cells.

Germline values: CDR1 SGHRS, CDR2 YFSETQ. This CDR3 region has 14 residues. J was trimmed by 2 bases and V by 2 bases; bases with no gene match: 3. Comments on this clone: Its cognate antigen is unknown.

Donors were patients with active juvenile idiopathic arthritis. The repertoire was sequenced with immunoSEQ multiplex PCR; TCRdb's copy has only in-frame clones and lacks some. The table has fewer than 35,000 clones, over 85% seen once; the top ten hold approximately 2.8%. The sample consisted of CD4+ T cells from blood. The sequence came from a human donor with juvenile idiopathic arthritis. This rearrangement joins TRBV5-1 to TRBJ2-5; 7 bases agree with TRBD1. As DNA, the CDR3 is TGCGCCAGCAGCTTCCGGGACAGTCAAGAGACCCAGTACTTC. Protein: CASSFRDSQETQYF.